This T cell receptor beta chain is from a study of blood T cell repertoires in COVID-19 (dated by TCRdb to 2018 to 2020). General notes on the study: Samples from collaborators originated in the United States, Italy and Spain and spanned both the acute and convalescent phases of COVID-19. The prospective study material was composed of cDNA or gDNA derived from T cells, B-cell-depleted T cells, or PBMCs. The dataset comprised deeply sampled blood TCRbeta repertoires from subjects exposed to, actively infected with, or recovered from COVID-19. The repertoires were made available in a free public database intended to serve as a resource for research on the immune response to SARS-CoV-2. Samples were obtained from the ongoing ImmuneRACE study (first 160 participants) and from 950 to 1,500 subjects provided by 6 global collaborators. A de-identified subject ID, COVID-19 status, age in years and sex were almost always included in the sample metadata. Where available, HLA class I and class II types were taken from metadata supplied by the sample provider and were not determined by assay-based typing.

Compared with germline, V lacks 3 bases and J lacks 3 bases; bases without a gene match: 7. The CDR3, cysteine through phenylalanine, is 14 amino acids long. The retained sequence is limited to the CDR3, 42 bases, with the frame set at the first base. Via the germline V gene (reference sequence), CDR1 is DFQATT and CDR2 SNEGSKA. Collaborating institutions collected whole blood in K2EDTA tubes following their own protocols. For TCRbeta analysis, collaborators shipped samples as frozen whole blood, isolated PBMCs, or DNA extracted from either of those sample types. TCRbeta CDR3 regions were amplified from genomic DNA using the immunoSEQ Assay, a bias-controlled multiplex PCR. The source study handled its data this way. Nucleated cell counts per sample were estimated from amplification of reference gene primers within the assay. Sequence reads were collapsed and filtered to measure the absolute abundance of every unique TCRbeta CDR3 rearrangement. For each sample, productive Simpson clonality was calculated as the square root of Simpson's diversity index over productive rearrangements. The table was pulled from immuneACCESS by TCRdb, which kept in-frame rearrangements only. Such tables lose some clones; where checked, under half of the loss comes from unresolved V genes, and the rest has no known cause. V and J calls and clone size are given by that table; D and trimming were obtained from the DNA. Counted in this sample were about 220,000 clones; approximately 80% of them appeared once. Around 13% of the sample lies in the top ten.

General study outcomes and caveats: The amount of clinical and demographic metadata varied by source and participant and was provided uncurated.

This clone was seen only once. Its recognized antigen is unknown. No base qualities exist here, and no much larger clone lies one base off it. The TCR comes from a human donor in a cohort sampled during active COVID-19. Sequencing input: peripheral blood. Rearrangement joined TRBV20-1 to TRBJ2-7, with 8 central nucleotides matching TRBD1. The nucleotide sequence reads as follows: TGCAGTGCTAGTATCCCGGACAGGGACTACGAGCAGTACTTC. It encodes CSASIPDRDYEQYF.